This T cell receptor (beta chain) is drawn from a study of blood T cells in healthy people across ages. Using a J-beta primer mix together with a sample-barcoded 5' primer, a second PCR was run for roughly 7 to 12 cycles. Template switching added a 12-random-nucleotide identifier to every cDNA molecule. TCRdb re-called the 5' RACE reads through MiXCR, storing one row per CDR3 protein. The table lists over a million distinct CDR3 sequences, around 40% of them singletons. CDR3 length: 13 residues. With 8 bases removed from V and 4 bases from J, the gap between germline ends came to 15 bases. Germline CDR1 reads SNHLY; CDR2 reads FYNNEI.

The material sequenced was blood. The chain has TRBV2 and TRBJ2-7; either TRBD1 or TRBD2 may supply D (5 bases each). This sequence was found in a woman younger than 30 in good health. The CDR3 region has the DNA TGTGCCAGCGTTCGGGACCACTCTTACGAGCAGTACTTC. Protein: CASVRDHSYEQYF.